This T cell receptor (beta chain) was captured by sequencing in a study of blood T cells in healthy people across ages. General study points: Observed TCR beta diversity per million T cells went down as age went up. This fall followed a roughly linear course with age. Expanded clonotype changes were possibly confounded by unknown donor CMV status.

This clonotype turned up a few times. No antigen is known for it. A sample-barcoded 5' primer and a J-beta primer mix were used in a second PCR of roughly 6 to 11 cycles. TCRdb reprocessed the 5' RACE reads with MiXCR, giving one entry per CDR3 protein. The sample gives some 1.5 million distinct CDR3 sequences, 35% to 45% of which show up once; approximately 4% is in the top ten. From germline, CDR1 is MDHEN and CDR2 SYDVKM. The CDR3 sequence is 12 residues long. Trimming left V 5 bases short and J 8 bases short, with 12 bases between. The sequenced sample was blood. This receptor was taken from a woman aged 18-29 years in good health. The chain links TRBV28 to TRBJ2-5, with TRBD1 as a possible D gene (5 bases). DNA of the CDR3: TGTGCCAGCAGTCCTAACAGGCGAACCCAGTACTTC. Translating gives CASSPNRRTQYF.